These 2 T cell receptor beta chains came from one sample sequenced in a study of blood T cell repertoires in COVID-19. Measured with immunoSEQ multiplex PCR; TCRdb has only the in-frame clones, and not every one. The table shows over 200,000 clones, with 85% to 90% occurring only once. The sequenced sample was peripheral blood. The receptors come from a man aged 25-45 years with COVID-19, enrolled during active disease.

The chain has TRBV19 and TRBJ1-2; D possibly corresponds to TRBD1 (6 bases). Germline V gene data show CDR1 as LNHDA and CDR2 as SQIVND (reference sequence). Trimming removed 5 bases at V and 10 bases at J, with 20 bases between. The CDR3 extends over 14 amino acids. CDR3 sequence (DNA): TGTGCCAGTAGTCGTGGGGGCGCAGATTATTCCTACACCTTC. As protein: CASSRGGADYSYTF.

The chain couples TRBV5-5 to TRBJ1-2, with a weak D call TRBD1 (6 bases). CDR1 and CDR2 from the germline V gene are SGHKS and YYEKEE (reference sequence). The CDR3 contains 14 residues. Trimming cost V 2 bases and J 0 bases, with 8 bases left between them. CDR3 sequence reads: CASSFRDTNYGYTF. CDR3 DNA sequence: TGTGCCAGCAGCTTTAGGGACACTAACTATGGCTACACCTTC.